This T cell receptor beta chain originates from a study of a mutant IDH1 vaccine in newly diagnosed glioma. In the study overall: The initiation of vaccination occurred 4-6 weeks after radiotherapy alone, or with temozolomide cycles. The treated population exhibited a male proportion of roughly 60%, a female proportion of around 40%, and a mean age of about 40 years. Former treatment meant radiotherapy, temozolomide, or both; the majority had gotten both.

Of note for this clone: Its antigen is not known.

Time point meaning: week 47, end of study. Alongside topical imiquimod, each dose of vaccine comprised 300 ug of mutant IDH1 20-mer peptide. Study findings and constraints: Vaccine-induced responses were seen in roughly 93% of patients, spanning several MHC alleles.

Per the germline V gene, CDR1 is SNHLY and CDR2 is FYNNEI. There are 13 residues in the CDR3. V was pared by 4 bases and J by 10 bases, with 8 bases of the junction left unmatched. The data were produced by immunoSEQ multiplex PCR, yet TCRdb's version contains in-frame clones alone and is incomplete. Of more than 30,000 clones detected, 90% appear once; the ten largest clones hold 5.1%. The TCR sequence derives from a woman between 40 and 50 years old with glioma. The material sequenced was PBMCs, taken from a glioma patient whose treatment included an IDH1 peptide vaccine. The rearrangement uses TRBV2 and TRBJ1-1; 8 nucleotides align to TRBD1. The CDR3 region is CASSGGTGKVAFF. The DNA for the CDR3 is TGTGCCAGCAGTGGAGGGACAGGAAAAGTAGCTTTCTTT.